The subject of this entry is one T cell receptor (beta chain). CDR3 length: 14 amino acids. V lost 0 bases and J 4 bases, leaving 9 bases between the germline ends. The germline V gene encodes CDR1 LGHDT and CDR2 YNNKEL (reference sequence). The data are from a study of blood T cell repertoires in COVID-19. Study context: The United States, Italy and Spain provided the acute and convalescent COVID-19 samples.

Original processing notes: By means of reference gene primer amplification, nucleated cell counts were estimated. Assay: immunoSEQ multiplex PCR; the TCRdb copy retains only in-frame clones and omits some. Clone size and V and J calls were adopted from that table, with D and trimming inferred from the DNA. The sample has about 12,000 clones; around nine tenths are singletons. The specimen sequenced was peripheral blood. The gene calls are TRBV3-1 (or the pseudogene TRBV3-2) and TRBJ1-1; possibly TRBD1 for D (5 bases). The receptor was derived from a man between 65 and 85 years old with active COVID-19. The CDR3 loop is CASSQEGRFTEAFF. The CDR3 nucleotides read TGTGCCAGCAGCCAAGAGGGGCGCTTCACTGAAGCTTTCTTT.